This TCR beta chain is from a study of blood T cell repertoires in COVID-19. At the level of the study: PBMCs, B-cell-depleted T cells, or T cells were the source of the cDNA or gDNA that made up the material.

In the original processing: Using reference gene primer amplification, nucleated cell counts were estimated. Assay used: immunoSEQ multiplex PCR; TCRdb lists only in-frame clones, some missing. V and J calls and clone size are as listed in that table; D and trimming were resolved from the DNA. The sample records approximately 400,000 clones, more than 70% being singletons. Participants reported their clinical history, and cohort assignment relied on those reports. Two negative PCRs, clearance, or symptom resolution had been documented for recovered Cohort 3 donors. Trimming took 0 bases from V and 8 from J, leaving 16 bases between them. The CDR3 covers 15 residues. Germline CDR1 reads LGHDT; CDR2 reads YNNKEL (reference sequence).

The J gene is TRBJ1-2, the V gene TRBV3-1 (or the pseudogene TRBV3-2); D remains ambiguous. The source is a young woman who had recovered from COVID-19. The sample consisted of PBMCs or T cells enriched from blood (not recorded which). The CDR3 coding sequence is TGTGCCAGCAGCCAAGACGGTTCGGGAAGTTCAGGCTACACCTTC. Translation: CASSQDGSGSSGYTF.